A selection of T cell receptor beta chains follows, all from one sample in a study of blood T cell repertoires in COVID-19. Assay used: immunoSEQ multiplex PCR; TCRdb lists only in-frame clones, some missing. The profile shows approximately 220,000 clones, 85% to 90% of them singletons. Material for sequencing was peripheral blood. These receptors all come from a man aged 55 to 70 who had recovered from COVID-19. The CDR3 runs from the conserved cysteine through the conserved F or W. The order of the fields is J gene, D gene, CDR3 length, V gene, clone size, CDR3 protein, CDR3 DNA. The D gene is left open where the match is weak. Clone size is given for some rows only: seen once, a few or many times, or a class if the clone is expanded.

TRBJ1-1 - 11 TRBV6-5 - CASKAGTEAFF TGTGCCAGCAAAGCGGGGACTGAAGCTTTCTTT
TRBJ2-7 TRBD1 13 TRBV25-1 once CATEVKGAYEQYF TGTGCCACCGAGGTAAAGGGGGCTTACGAGCAGTACTTC
TRBJ2-2 TRBD2 18 TRBV5-8 - CASSSGLTSGSVTGELFF TGTGCCAGCAGCTCTGGTCTGACTAGCGGGAGTGTAACCGGGGAGCTGTTTTTT
TRBJ2-1 - 15 TRBV7-6 - CASSPNPGGWNEQFF TGTGCCAGCAGCCCGAACCCGGGCGGGTGGAATGAGCAGTTCTTC
TRBJ1-1 - 15 TRBV27 - CASSDPRRVGTEAFF TGTGCCAGCAGTGACCCTCGGAGGGTCGGCACTGAAGCTTTCTTT
TRBJ2-1 TRBD2 13 TRBV7-3 - CASRLAVYNEQFF TGTGCCAGCAGACTAGCGGTTTACAATGAGCAGTTCTTC
TRBJ2-2 TRBD2 20 TRBV27 - CASSLPTPGLARRGTGELFF TGTGCCAGCAGTTTACCTACGCCGGGACTAGCTAGGCGTGGCACCGGGGAGCTGTTTTTT
TRBJ1-4 TRBD1 13 TRBV4-1 once CASRDRVGEKLFF TGCGCCTCGAGGGACAGGGTAGGAGAAAAACTGTTTTTT
TRBJ1-2 TRBD1 18 TRBV6-1 - CASSEAPGQGDTNYGYTF TGTGCCAGCAGTGAAGCTCCGGGACAGGGGGACACTAACTATGGCTACACCTTC
TRBJ2-5 TRBD2 16 TRBV5-4 - CASSSPTSGRVETQYF TGTGCCAGCAGCTCGCCGACTAGCGGGAGGGTAGAGACCCAGTACTTC
TRBJ2-2 - 13 TRBV6-4 - CASSAPSTGELFF TGTGCCAGCAGTGCCCCCAGTACCGGGGAGCTGTTTTTT
TRBJ2-3 - 15 TRBV15 - CATSRVPPRVDTQYF TGTGCCACCAGCAGAGTCCCCCCCAGGGTAGATACGCAGTATTTT
TRBJ1-1 - 13 TRBV11-2 - CASSLGSVTEAFF TGTGCCAGCAGCTTGGGCAGTGTAACTGAAGCTTTCTTT
TRBJ2-2 TRBD2 18 TRBV11-2 once CASSLRLAGRRNTGELFF TGTGCCAGCAGCTTAAGGCTAGCGGGGCGCAGGAACACCGGGGAGCTGTTTTTT
TRBJ2-5 - 14 TRBV6-5 - CASTRDTRKETQYF TGTGCCAGCACCCGGGACACTCGCAAAGAGACCCAGTACTTC
TRBJ1-4 - 12 TRBV30 once CAWSVRGEKLFF TGTGCCTGGAGTGTAAGAGGGGAAAAACTGTTTTTT
TRBJ2-3 TRBD2 17 TRBV6-2/TRBV6-3 - CASSGGLAGARTDTQYF TGTGCCAGCAGCGGCGGACTAGCGGGGGCCCGCACAGATACGCAGTATTTT